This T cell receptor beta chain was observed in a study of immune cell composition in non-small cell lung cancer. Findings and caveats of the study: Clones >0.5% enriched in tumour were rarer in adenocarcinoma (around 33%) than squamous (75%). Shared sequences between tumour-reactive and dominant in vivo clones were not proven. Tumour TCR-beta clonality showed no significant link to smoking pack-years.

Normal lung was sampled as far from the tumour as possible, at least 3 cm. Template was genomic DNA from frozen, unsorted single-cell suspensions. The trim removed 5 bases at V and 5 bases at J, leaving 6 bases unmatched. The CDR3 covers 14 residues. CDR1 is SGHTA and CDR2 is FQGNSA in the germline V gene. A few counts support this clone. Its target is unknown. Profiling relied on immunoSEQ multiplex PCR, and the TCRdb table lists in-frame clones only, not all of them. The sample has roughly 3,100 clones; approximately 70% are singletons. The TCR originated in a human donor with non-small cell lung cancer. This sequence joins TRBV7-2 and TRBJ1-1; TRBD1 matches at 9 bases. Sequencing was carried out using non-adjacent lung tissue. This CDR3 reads CASSPQGARTEAFF. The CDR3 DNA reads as TGTGCCAGCAGCCCACAGGGGGCGCGGACTGAAGCTTTCTTT.